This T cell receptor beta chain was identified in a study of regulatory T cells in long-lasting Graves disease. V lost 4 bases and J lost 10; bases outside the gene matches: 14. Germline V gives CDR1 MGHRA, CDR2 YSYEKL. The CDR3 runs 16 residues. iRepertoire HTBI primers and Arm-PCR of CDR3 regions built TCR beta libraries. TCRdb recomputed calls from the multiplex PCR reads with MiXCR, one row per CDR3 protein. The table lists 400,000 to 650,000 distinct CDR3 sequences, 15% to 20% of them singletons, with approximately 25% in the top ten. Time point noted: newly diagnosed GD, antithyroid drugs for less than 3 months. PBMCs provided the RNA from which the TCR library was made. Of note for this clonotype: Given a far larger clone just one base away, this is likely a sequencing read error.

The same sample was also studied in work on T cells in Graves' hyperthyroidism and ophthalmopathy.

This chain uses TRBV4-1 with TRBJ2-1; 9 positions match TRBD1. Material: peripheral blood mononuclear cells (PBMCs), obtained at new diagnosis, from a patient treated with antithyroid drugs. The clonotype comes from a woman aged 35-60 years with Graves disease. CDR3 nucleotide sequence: TGCGCCAGCAGCCCCGGACAGGGGAAGGGGGCCTACGAGCAGTTCTTC. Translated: CASSPGQGKGAYEQFF.